A single sample gave rise to the 5 T cell receptor beta chains below, sequenced in a study of blood T cell repertoires in COVID-19. This table comes from immunoSEQ multiplex PCR, and its TCRdb copy is limited to in-frame clones, with some not included. The sample has roughly 240,000 clones, approximately 88% seen once. The sequenced material came from PBMCs or T cells enriched from blood (not recorded which). The receptors here all came from a woman between 40 and 55 years old with acute COVID-19.

The table lists this clone with a count of one. The chain couples TRBV15 to TRBJ2-6; D gene uncertain. The CDR3 is 14 residues long. Germline CDR1 is LNHNV and CDR2 is YYDKDF (reference sequence). Trimming left V 5 bases short and J 2 bases short, with 7 bases between. For the CDR3, the DNA is TGTGCCACCAGCTCCCGGGCTGGGGCCAACGTCCTGACTTTC. Its protein is CATSSRAGANVLTF.

The chain carries TRBV27 and TRBJ1-2; TRBD1 is a possible D gene (5 bases). Germline assignment: CDR1 MNHEY and CDR2 SMNVEV (reference sequence). V was cut by 6 bases and J by 5 bases, with 19 bases left in between. The CDR3 has 15 amino acids. CDR3 region: CASSPAGGGFYGYTF. The CDR3 region has the DNA TGTGCCAGCAGCCCGGCGGGGGGAGGGTTTTATGGCTACACCTTC.

Turning to this clone: Germline is not matched at one junction end, which may reflect a read error. The CDR3 DNA reads as TGTGCTAGCAGCTTAGTAGGTCCAGGTATGAACACTGAAGCTTTCTTT. This translates into CASSLVGPGMNTEAFF. The rearrangement joins TRBV7-7 to TRBJ1-1; no reliable D call. Per germline, CDR1 SSHAT and CDR2 FNYEAQ (reference sequence). The CDR3 sequence is 16 residues long. Full variable domain (rest looked up from reference TRBV7-7 and TRBJ1-1): GAGVSQSPRYKVTKRGQDVTLRCDPISSHATLYWYQQALGQGPEFLTYFNYEAQPDKSGLPSDRFSAERPEGSISTLTIQRTEQRDSAMYRCASSLVGPGMNTEAFFGQGTRLTVV.

This chain uses TRBV6-5 with TRBJ2-7; 8 nucleotides agree with TRBD1. The V segment lost 0 bases and the J segment 1 base; nucleotides outside the gene matches: 5. The CDR3 is made up of 16 amino acids. Looked up from germline, CDR1 is MNHEY and CDR2 is SVGAGI. The CDR3 DNA reads TGTGCCAGCAGTTACTCACAGGGGGGATCGTCCTACGAGCAGTACTTC. It translates to CASSYSQGGSSYEQYF.

V gene TRBV7-2 combines with J gene TRBJ1-2; the match to TRBD1 covers 7 bases. V lost 4 bases and J lost 8; bases outside the gene matches: 4. The germline gives CDR1 SGHTA, CDR2 FQGNSA. CDR3 size: 12 residues. This chain's CDR3 is CASSSTGDGYTF. In DNA form, the CDR3 reads TGTGCCAGCAGCTCCACAGGGGACGGCTACACCTTC.